The rows below give T cell receptor beta chains drawn from one sample of a study of blood T cell repertoires in COVID-19. This table comes from immunoSEQ multiplex PCR, and its TCRdb copy is limited to in-frame clones, with some not included. The sample records 210,000 or so clones, approximately 80% being singletons. The source material was PBMCs or T cells enriched from blood (not recorded which). These receptors were obtained from a man younger than 40 with acute COVID-19. The CDR3 runs from the conserved cysteine through the conserved F or W. A D gene is named only where the DNA matches it firmly. Clone size is not always given. Where it is, it says once, few, many or a class for expanded clones.

.,TRBV28,.,TRBJ2-3,14,CASSFTGGTDTQYF,TGTGCCAGCAGTTTTACGGGGGGCACAGATACGCAGTATTTT
.,TRBV12-3/TRBV12-4,.,TRBJ1-1,11,CASSLTHEAFF,TGTGCCAGCAGTTTGACACATGAAGCTTTCTTT
.,TRBV3-1/TRBV3-2,.,TRBJ1-6,14,CASSPGTSNSPLHF,TGTGCCAGCAGCCCCGGGACTTCAAATTCACCCCTCCACTTT
few,TRBV30,TRBD1,TRBJ1-6,14,CAWGRDRGPSPLHF,TGTGCCTGGGGAAGGGACAGGGGGCCATCACCCCTCCACTTT
.,TRBV28,TRBD1,TRBJ2-5,15,CASSPGTGRTETQYF,TGTGCCAGCAGTCCGGGGACAGGGAGGACAGAGACCCAGTACTTC
.,TRBV30,.,TRBJ1-6,18,CAWSGPGSYSSGDSPLHF,TGTGCCTGGAGTGGTCCCGGGTCCTATTCTTCTGGTGATTCACCCCTCCACTTT
.,TRBV4-2,TRBD2,TRBJ2-1,16,CASSPTSGVVYNEQFF,TGTGCCAGCAGCCCGACAAGCGGGGTTGTCTACAATGAGCAGTTCTTC
.,TRBV2,.,TRBJ1-1,14,CASSEQTANTEAFF,TGTGCCAGCAGTGAACAGACAGCCAACACTGAAGCTTTCTTT
many,TRBV6-5,TRBD2,TRBJ2-7,15,CASSYSSGGPYEQYF,TGTGCCAGCAGTTACTCTAGCGGGGGTCCCTACGAGCAGTACTTC
few,TRBV19,.,TRBJ1-2,15,CASSQVLDRSYGYTF,TGTGCCAGTAGCCAAGTCTTGGACAGAAGTTATGGCTACACCTTC
.,TRBV6-5,TRBD2,TRBJ2-3,15,CASRGSGGESDTQYF,TGTGCCAGCAGGGGAAGCGGGGGGGAATCAGATACGCAGTATTTT
few,TRBV9,.,TRBJ1-6,15,CASSPAGAINSPLHF,TGTGCCAGCAGCCCGGCTGGGGCCATCAATTCACCCCTCCACTTT
.,TRBV19,.,TRBJ1-6,13,CASKSRPNSPLHF,TGTGCCAGTAAAAGCAGGCCAAATTCACCCCTCCACTTT
.,TRBV18,TRBD1,TRBJ1-6,15,CASSPLGQGNSPLHF,TGTGCCAGCTCACCACTTGGACAGGGGAATTCACCCCTCCACTTT
.,TRBV5-1,TRBD2,TRBJ2-1,17,CASSETSGGSSYNEQFF,TGCGCCAGCAGCGAGACTAGCGGGGGGTCCTCCTACAATGAGCAGTTCTTC
.,TRBV5-1,.,TRBJ2-2,15,CASSLGQSNTGELFF,TGCGCCAGCAGCTTGGGACAGTCGAACACCGGGGAGCTGTTTTTT
.,TRBV29-1,TRBD1,TRBJ2-7,16,CSVEGPYSGGEHEQYF,TGCAGCGTTGAAGGGCCCTATTCAGGGGGCGAACACGAGCAGTACTTC
.,TRBV28,TRBD1,TRBJ1-5,13,CASRSTGGEPQHF,TGTGCCAGCAGGTCAACAGGGGGCGAGCCCCAGCATTTT
.,TRBV9,TRBD1,TRBJ2-1,15,CASSAQNRGRDEQFF,TGTGCCAGCAGCGCCCAAAACAGGGGGCGCGATGAGCAGTTCTTC
.,TRBV7-2,.,TRBJ1-1,13,CASSPFGYTEAFF,TGTGCCAGCAGCCCCTTCGGGTACACTGAAGCTTTCTTT
.,TRBV6-5,TRBD1,TRBJ1-2,11,CASSYQGAQTF,TGTGCCAGCAGCTATCAGGGGGCGCAAACCTTC
.,TRBV3-1/TRBV3-2,.,TRBJ1-2,13,CASSDTGLGGYTF,TGTGCCAGCAGCGACACAGGGTTAGGAGGCTACACCTTC
.,TRBV29-1,.,TRBJ1-1,11,CSVGDIFEAFF,TGCAGCGTAGGGGACATTTTTGAAGCTTTCTTT
.,TRBV6-4,TRBD1,TRBJ2-3,15,CASSEWGTGTDTQYF,TGTGCCAGCAGTGAATGGGGGACAGGCACAGATACGCAGTATTTT
.,TRBV27,TRBD1,TRBJ1-4,14,CASESRQGSEKLFF,TGTGCCAGCGAATCCAGACAGGGAAGCGAAAAACTGTTTTTT
.,TRBV27,.,TRBJ2-7,14,CASSLQVRVDEQYF,TGTGCCAGCAGTTTACAAGTCAGGGTGGACGAGCAGTACTTC
.,TRBV11-3,.,TRBJ2-2,14,CASSLAGDSGELFF,TGTGCCAGCAGCTTAGCGGGGGATAGCGGGGAGCTGTTTTTT
.,TRBV10-2,.,TRBJ2-1,11,CASSPGGHRFF,TGCGCCAGCAGTCCCGGGGGTCACCGGTTCTTC
.,TRBV14,TRBD2,TRBJ2-4,15,CASSQAGGATNIQYF,TGTGCCAGCAGCCAAGCGGGAGGGGCCACAAACATTCAGTACTTC
.,TRBV6-5,TRBD1,TRBJ1-1,14,CASRNRGGNTEAFF,TGTGCCAGCAGGAACAGGGGGGGGAACACTGAAGCTTTCTTT
.,TRBV6-5,.,TRBJ2-2,15,CASSSPRGNTGELFF,TGTGCCAGCAGTTCGCCCCGGGGAAACACCGGGGAGCTGTTTTTT
once,TRBV5-5,TRBD2,TRBJ2-3,16,CASSLSLAGITDTQYF,TGTGCCAGCAGCTTGTCTCTAGCGGGGATCACAGATACGCAGTATTTT